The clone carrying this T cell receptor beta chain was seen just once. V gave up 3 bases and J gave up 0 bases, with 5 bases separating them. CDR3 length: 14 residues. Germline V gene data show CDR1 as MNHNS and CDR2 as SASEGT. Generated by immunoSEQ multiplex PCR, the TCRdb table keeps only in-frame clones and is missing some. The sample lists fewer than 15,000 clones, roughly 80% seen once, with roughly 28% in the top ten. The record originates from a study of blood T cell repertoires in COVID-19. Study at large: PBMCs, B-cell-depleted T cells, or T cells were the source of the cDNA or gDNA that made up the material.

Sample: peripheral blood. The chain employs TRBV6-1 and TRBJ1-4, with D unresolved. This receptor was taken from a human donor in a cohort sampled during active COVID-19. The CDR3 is CASSDSATNEKLFF. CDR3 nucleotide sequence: TGTGCCAGCAGTGACAGTGCAACTAATGAAAAACTGTTTTTT.